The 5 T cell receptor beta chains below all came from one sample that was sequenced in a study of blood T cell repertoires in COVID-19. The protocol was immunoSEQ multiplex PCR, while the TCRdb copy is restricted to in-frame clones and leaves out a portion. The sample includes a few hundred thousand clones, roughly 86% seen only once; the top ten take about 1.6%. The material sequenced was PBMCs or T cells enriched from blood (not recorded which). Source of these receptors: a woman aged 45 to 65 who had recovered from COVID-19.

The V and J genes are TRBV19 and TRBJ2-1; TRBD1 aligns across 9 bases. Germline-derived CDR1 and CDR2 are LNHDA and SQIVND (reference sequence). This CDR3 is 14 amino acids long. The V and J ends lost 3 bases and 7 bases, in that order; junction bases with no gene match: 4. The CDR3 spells CASSIGTGKNEQFF. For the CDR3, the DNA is TGTGCCAGTAGTATCGGGACAGGGAAGAATGAGCAGTTCTTC.

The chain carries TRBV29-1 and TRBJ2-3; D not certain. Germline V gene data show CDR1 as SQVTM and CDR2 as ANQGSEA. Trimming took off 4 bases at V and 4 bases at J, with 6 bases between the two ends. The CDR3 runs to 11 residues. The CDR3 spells CSVGPSDTQYF. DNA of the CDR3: TGCAGCGTTGGGCCTTCAGATACGCAGTATTTT.

CDR3 amino acids: CASSEGLGNTGELFF. Here the CDR3 DNA reads TGTGCCAGTAGTGAGGGACTAGGGAACACCGGGGAGCTGTTTTTT. The V call is TRBV19, the J call TRBJ2-2, with 8 bases fitting TRBD2. The CDR3 extends over 15 amino acids. Trimming took 5 bases from V and 1 from J; bases not matched to a gene: 3. CDR1 LNHDA and CDR2 SQIVND come from the germline V gene (reference sequence).

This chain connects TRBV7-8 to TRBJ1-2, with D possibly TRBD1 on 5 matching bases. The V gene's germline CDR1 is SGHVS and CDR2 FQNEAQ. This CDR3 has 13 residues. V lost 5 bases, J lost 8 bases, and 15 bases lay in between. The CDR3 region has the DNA TGTGCCAGCAGCCTCGACAGCCGTAGGGGCTACACCTTC. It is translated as CASSLDSRRGYTF. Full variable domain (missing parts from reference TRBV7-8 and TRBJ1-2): GAGVSQSPRYKVAKRGQDVALRCDPISGHVSLFWYQQALGQGPEFLTYFQNEAQLDKSGLPSDRFFAERPEGSVSTLKIQRTQQEDSAVYLCASSLDSRRGYTFGSGTRLTVV.

The CDR3 protein is CASSRGGTTYEQYF. The DNA of the CDR3 is TGTGCCAGCAGCCGGGGGGGAACGACCTACGAGCAGTACTTC. The chain has TRBV6-2 or TRBV6-3 and TRBJ2-7; 8 nucleotides match TRBD2. Per germline, CDR1 MNHEY and CDR2 SVGEGT. V dropped 6 bases and J dropped 2; count of bases not matched to a gene: 6. The CDR3 totals 14 residues.